This T cell receptor beta chain was identified during a study of Graves' ophthalmopathy and Graves' hyperthyroidism. Scientists amplified the TCR beta CDR3 regions from RNA transcripts. First-round RT-PCR with HTBI primers preceded a second-round multiplex PCR. TCRdb itself ran the multiplex PCR reads through MiXCR, one entry per CDR3 protein. The table includes about 700,000 distinct CDR3 sequences, roughly two fifths detected once. In this sample, this clonotype turned up many times. Germline-derived CDR1 and CDR2 are WSHSY and SAAADI. CDR3 length: 12 amino acids. V dropped 3 bases and J dropped 7; count of bases not matched to a gene: 1.

The V call is TRBV10-2, the J call TRBJ1-1, with TRBD1 identical over 8 bases. The source of this sequence is an adult man with Graves' ophthalmopathy. Sequencing input: peripheral blood. Here the CDR3 DNA reads TGCGCCAGCAGTGATGGGACAGGTGAAGCTTTCTTT. As protein: CASSDGTGEAFF.